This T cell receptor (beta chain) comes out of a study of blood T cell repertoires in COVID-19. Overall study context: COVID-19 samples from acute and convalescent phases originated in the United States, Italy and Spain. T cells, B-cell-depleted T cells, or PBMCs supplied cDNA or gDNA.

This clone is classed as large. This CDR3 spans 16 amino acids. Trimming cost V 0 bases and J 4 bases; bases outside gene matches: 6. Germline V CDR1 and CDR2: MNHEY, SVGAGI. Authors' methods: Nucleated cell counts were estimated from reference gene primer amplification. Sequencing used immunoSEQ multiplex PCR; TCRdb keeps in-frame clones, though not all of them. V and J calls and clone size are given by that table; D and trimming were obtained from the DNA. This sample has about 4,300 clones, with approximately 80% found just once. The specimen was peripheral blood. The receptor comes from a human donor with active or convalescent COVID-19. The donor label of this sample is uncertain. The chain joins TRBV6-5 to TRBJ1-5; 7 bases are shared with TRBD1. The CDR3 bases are TGTGCCAGCAGTTACTCGGCAGGGGGGAATAATCAGCCCCAGCATTTT. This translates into CASSYSAGGNNQPQHF.